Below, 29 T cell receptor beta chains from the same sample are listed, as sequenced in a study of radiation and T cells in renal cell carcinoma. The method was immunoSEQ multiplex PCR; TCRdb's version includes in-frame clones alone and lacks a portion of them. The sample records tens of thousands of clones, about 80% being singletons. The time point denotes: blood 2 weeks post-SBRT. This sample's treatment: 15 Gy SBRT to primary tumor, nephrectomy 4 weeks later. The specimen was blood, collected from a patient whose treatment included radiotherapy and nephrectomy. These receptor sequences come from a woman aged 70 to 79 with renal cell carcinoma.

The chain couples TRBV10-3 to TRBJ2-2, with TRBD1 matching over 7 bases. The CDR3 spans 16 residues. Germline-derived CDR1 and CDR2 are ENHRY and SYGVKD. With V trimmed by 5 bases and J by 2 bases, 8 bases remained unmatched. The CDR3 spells CAISRDRVINTGELFF. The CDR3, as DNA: TGTGCCATCAGTAGAGACAGGGTGATCAACACCGGGGAGCTGTTTTTT.

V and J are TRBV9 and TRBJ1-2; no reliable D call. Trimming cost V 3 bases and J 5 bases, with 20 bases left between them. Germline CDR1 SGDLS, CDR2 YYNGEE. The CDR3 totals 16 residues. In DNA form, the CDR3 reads TGTGCCAGCAGCGCCACCGGGAGAACTAGGGCTTATGGCTACACCTTC. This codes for CASSATGRTRAYGYTF.

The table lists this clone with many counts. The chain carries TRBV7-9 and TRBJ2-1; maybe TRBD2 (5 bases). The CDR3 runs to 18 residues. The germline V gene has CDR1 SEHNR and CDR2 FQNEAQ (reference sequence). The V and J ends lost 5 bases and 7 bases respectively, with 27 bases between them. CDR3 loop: CASSVGPPAASSRNEQFF. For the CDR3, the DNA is TGTGCCAGCAGCGTGGGCCCTCCAGCGGCCAGCTCAAGGAATGAGCAGTTCTTC.

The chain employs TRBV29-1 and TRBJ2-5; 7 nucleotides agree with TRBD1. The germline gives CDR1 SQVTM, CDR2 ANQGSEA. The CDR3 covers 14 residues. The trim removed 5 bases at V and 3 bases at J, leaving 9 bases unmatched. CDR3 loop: CSVLPGTVKETQYF. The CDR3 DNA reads TGCAGCGTTTTGCCCGGGACAGTTAAAGAGACCCAGTACTTC.

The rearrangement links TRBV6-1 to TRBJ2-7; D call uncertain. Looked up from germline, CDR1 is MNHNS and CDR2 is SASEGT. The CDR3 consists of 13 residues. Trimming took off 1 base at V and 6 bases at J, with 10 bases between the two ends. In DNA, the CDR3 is TGTGCCAGCAGTGAAGTGGGTGGCCGCGAGCAGTACTTC. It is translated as CASSEVGGREQYF.

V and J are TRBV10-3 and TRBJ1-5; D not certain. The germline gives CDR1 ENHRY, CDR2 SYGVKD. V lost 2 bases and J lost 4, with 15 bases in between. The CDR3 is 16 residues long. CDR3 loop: CAISEPRVRLNQPQHF. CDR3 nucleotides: TGTGCCATCAGTGAGCCAAGGGTGAGGCTTAATCAGCCCCAGCATTTT.

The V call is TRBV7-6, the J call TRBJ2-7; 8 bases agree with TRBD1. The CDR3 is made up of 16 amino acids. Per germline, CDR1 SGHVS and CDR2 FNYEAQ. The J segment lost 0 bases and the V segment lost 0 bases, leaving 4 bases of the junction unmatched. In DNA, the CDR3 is TGTGCCAGCAGCTTAGCAGGACAGGGACTCTCCTACGAGCAGTACTTC. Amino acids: CASSLAGQGLSYEQYF.

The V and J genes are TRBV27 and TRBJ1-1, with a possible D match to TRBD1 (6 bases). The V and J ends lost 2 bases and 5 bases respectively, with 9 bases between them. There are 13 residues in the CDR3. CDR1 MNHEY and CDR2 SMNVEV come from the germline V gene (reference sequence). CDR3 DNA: TGTGCCAGCAGTTTAGGGGGCCCAACTGAAGCTTTCTTT. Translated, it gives CASSLGGPTEAFF.

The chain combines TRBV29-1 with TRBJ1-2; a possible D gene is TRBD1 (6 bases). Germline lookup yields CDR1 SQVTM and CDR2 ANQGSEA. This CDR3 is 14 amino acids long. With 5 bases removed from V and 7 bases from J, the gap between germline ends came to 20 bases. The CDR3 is CSVPRGGGEIGYTF. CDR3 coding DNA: TGCAGCGTTCCAAGAGGTGGGGGCGAAATTGGCTACACCTTC.

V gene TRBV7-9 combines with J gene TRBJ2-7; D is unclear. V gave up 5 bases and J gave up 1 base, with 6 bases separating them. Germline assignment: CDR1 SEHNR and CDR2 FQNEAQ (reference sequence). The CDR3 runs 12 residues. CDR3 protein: CASSPSSYEQYF. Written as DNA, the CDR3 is TGTGCCAGCAGCCCCTCATCCTACGAGCAGTACTTC.

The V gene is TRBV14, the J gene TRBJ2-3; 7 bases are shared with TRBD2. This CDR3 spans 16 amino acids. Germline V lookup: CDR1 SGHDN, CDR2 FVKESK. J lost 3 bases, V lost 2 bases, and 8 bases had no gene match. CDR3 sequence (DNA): TGTGCCAGCAGCCAATTAAAGGGACTACTTACAGATACGCAGTATTTT. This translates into CASSQLKGLLTDTQYF.

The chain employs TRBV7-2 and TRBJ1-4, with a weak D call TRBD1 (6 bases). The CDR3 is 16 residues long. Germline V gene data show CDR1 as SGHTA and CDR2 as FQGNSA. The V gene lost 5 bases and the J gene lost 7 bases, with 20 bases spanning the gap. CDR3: CASSLGGGGAGEKLFF. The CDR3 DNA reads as TGTGCCAGCAGCCTTGGCGGGGGGGGCGCGGGTGAAAAACTGTTTTTT.

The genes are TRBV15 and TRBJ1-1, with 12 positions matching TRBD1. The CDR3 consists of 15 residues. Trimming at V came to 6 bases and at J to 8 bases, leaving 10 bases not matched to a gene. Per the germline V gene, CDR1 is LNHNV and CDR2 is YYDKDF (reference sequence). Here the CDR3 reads CATRGQGAFGPEAFF. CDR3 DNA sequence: TGTGCCACCAGGGGACAGGGGGCTTTCGGACCCGAAGCTTTCTTT.

CDR3 DNA: TGTGCCAGCAGCTTAGTGGAGGGAAGCTCCTACGAGCAGTACTTC. Amino acids: CASSLVEGSSYEQYF. V usage is TRBV7-2 and J usage is TRBJ2-7; D perhaps matches TRBD2 (6 bases). CDR1 and CDR2 from the germline V gene are SGHTA and FQGNSA. There are 15 residues in the CDR3. V lost 1 base to trimming and J lost 0 bases, with 10 bases between them.

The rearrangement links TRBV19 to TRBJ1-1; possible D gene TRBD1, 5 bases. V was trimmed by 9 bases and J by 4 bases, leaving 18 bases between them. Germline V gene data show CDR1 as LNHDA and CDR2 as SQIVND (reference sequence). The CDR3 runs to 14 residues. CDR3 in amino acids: CASSNRRRGTEAFF. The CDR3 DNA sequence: TGTGCCAGCTCTAACAGGCGACGGGGCACTGAAGCTTTCTTT.

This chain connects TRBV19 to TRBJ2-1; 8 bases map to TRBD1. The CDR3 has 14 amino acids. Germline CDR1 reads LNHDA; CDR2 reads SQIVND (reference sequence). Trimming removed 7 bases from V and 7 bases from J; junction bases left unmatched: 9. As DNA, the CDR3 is TGTGCCAGTACCCGGGGACAGGCAGGGAATGAGCAGTTCTTC. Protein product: CASTRGQAGNEQFF.

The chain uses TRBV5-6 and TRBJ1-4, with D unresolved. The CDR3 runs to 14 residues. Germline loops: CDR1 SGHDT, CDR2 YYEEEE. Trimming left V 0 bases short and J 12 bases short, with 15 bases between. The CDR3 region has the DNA TGTGCCAGCAGCTTGGCGGCAGCGAGGTCAGAACTGTTTTTT. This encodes CASSLAAARSELFF. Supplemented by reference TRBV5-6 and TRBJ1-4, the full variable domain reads DAGVTQSPTHLIKTRGQQVTLRCSPKSGHDTVSWYQQALGQGPQFIFQYYEEEERQRGNFPDRFSGHQFPNYSSELNVNALLLGDSALYLCASSLAAARSELFFGSGTQLSVL.

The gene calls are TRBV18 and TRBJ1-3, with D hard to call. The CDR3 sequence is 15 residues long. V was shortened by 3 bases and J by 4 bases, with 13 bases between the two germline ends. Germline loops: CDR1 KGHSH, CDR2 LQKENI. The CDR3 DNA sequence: TGTGCCAGCTCACCGGACGCCCTGGGGGGAAACACCATATATTTT. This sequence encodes CASSPDALGGNTIYF.

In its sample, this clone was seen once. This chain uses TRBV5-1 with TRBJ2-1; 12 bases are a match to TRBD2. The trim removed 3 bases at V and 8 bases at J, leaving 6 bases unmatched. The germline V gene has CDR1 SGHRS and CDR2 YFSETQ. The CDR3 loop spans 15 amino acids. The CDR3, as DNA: TGCGCCAGCAGCTCGACTAGCGGGAGAGCGGATGAGCAGTTCTTC. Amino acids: CASSSTSGRADEQFF.

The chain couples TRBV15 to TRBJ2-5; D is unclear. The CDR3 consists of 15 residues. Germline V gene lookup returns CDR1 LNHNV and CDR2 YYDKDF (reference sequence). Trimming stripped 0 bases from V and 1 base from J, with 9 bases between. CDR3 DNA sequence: TGTGCCACCAGCAGAGATCCTCAACCCCAAGAGACCCAGTACTTC. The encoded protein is CATSRDPQPQETQYF.

CDR3 bases: TGCAGCGTTGAGTGGACTGGACAGGGGGCTGATGGCTACACCTTC. Amino acids: CSVEWTGQGADGYTF. The chain couples TRBV29-1 to TRBJ1-2; 11 nucleotides match TRBD1. CDR3 length: 15 residues. V gave up 3 bases and J gave up 6 bases; unmatched junction bases: 9. Germline V CDR1 and CDR2: SQVTM, ANQGSEA.

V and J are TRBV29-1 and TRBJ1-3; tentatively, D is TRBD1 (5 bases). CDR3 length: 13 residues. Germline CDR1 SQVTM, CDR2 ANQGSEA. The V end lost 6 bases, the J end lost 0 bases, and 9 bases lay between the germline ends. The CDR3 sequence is CSVPDSSGNTIYF. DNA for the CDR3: TGCAGCGTCCCAGACAGCTCTGGAAACACCATATATTTT.

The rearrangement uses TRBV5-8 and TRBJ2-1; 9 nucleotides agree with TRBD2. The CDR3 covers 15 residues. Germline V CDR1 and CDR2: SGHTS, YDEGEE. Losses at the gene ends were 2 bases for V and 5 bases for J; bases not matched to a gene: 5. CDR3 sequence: CASSLGLANHNEQFF. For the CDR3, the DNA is TGTGCCAGCAGCTTAGGACTAGCGAACCACAATGAGCAGTTCTTC.

In DNA, the CDR3 is TGTGCCAGCAGCGCGACTCCTTCGAACACCGGGGAGCTGTTTTTT. Its protein is CASSATPSNTGELFF. This chain uses TRBV9 with TRBJ2-2; D ambiguous. CDR1 is SGDLS and CDR2 is YYNGEE in the germline V gene. Trimming stripped 3 bases from V and 0 bases from J, with 9 bases between. The CDR3 totals 15 residues.

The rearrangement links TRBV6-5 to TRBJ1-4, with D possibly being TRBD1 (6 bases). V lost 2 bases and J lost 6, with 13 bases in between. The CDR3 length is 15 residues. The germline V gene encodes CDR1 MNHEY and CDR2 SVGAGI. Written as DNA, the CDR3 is TGTGCCAGCAGTTACGGGACAAGGGGATATGAAAAACTGTTTTTT. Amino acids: CASSYGTRGYEKLFF.

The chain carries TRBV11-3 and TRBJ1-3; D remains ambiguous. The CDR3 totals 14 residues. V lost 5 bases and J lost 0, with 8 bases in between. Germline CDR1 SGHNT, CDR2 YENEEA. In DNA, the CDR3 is TGTGCCAGCAGCCGAGGAAGCTCTGGAAACACCATATATTTT. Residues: CASSRGSSGNTIYF. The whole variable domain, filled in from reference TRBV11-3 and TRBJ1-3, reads EAGVVQSPRYKIIEKKQPVAFWCNPISGHNTLYWYLQNLGQGPELLIRYENEEAVDDSQLPKDRFSAERLKGVDSTLKIQPAELGDSAVYLCASSRGSSGNTIYFGEGSWLTVV.

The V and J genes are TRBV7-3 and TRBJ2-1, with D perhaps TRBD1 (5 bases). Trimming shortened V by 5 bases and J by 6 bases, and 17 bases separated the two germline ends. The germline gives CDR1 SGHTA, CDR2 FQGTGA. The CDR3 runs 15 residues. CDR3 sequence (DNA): TGTGCCAGCAGCCCCTATCGCCAGGGCCCCAATGAGCAGTTCTTC. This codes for CASSPYRQGPNEQFF.

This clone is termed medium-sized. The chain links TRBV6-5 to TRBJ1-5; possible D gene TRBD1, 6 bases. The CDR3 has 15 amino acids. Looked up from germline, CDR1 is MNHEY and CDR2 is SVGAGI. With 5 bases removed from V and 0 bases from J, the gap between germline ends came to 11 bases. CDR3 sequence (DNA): TGTGCCAGCAGTAAAGGACAGTTTAGCAATCAGCCCCAGCATTTT. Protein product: CASSKGQFSNQPQHF.

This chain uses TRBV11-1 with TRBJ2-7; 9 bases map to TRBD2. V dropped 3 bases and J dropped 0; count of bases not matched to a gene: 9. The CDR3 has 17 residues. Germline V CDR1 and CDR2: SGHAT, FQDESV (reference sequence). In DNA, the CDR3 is TGTGCCAGCAGCTTCCTTAGCGGGAGCAGTAGCTCCTACGAGCAGTACTTC. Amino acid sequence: CASSFLSGSSSSYEQYF. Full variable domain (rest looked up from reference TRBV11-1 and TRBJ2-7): EAEVAQSPRYKITEKSQAVAFWCDPISGHATLYWYRQILGQGPELLVQFQDESVVDDSQLPKDRFSAERLKGVDSTLKIQPAELGDSAMYLCASSFLSGSSSSYEQYFGPGTRLTVT.